This T cell receptor (beta chain) was recovered during a study of early T cells in non-severe SARS-CoV-2 infection. Overall study context: Unsorted whole blood bulk RNA was sequenced, with unpaired chains.

The CDR3 spans 18 residues. Trimming shortened V by 5 bases and J by 7 bases, and 24 bases separated the two germline ends. From germline, CDR1 is MNHEY and CDR2 SMNVEV (reference sequence). Attached unique molecular identifiers marked individual cDNA molecules. TCRdb independently ran MiXCR on the 5' RACE reads; one entry per CDR3 protein. The sample lists roughly 58,000 distinct CDR3 sequences, 9.5% to 13% seen once, with 9.5% to 13% in the top ten. General study points: Matching against VDJdb likely underestimated virus-specific expansions, favoring anti-spike CD8.

There are a few counts of this clonotype. Its antigen is undetermined. The sample was whole blood. This TCR was recovered from an adult who was a healthcare worker with PCR-confirmed SARS-CoV-2 infection or an uninfected control (not recorded which). This chain links TRBV27 with TRBJ1-6, with D maybe TRBD1 (6 bases). The CDR3 loop reads CASSPSRRLDSWNSPLHF. The DNA of the CDR3 is TGTGCCAGCAGTCCATCGCGGCGACTGGACAGTTGGAATTCACCCCTCCACTTT.